The 7 T cell receptor beta chains listed next were all sequenced from one sample in a study of blood T cell repertoires in COVID-19. TCRdb keeps only in-frame clones here, not all; method: immunoSEQ multiplex PCR. The sample records 250,000 or so clones, 88% being singletons. Sequencing was performed on PBMCs or T cells enriched from blood (not recorded which). The origin of the receptors is a woman between 40 and 50 years old with acute COVID-19.

V gene TRBV18 combines with J gene TRBJ2-3; TRBD1 might be the D (5 bases). Trimming removed 1 base at V and 3 bases at J, with 20 bases between. CDR1 is KGHSH and CDR2 is LQKENI in the germline V gene. This CDR3 is 18 amino acids long. The CDR3 region has the DNA TGTGCCAGCTCACCACTCGGTGGGGCGGCTAGTACTACAGATACGCAGTATTTT. It encodes CASSPLGGAASTTDTQYF. Based on the CDR3 plus reference TRBV18 and TRBJ2-3, the full variable domain is NAGVMQNPRHLVRRRGQEARLRCSPMKGHSHVYWYRQLPEEGLKFMVYLQKENIIDESGMPKERFSAEFPKEGPSILRIQQVVRGDSAAYFCASSPLGGAASTTDTQYFGPGTRLTVL.

The chain employs TRBV3-1 (or the pseudogene TRBV3-2) and TRBJ1-4; 9 bases line up with TRBD1. Germline V gene sequence: CDR1 LGHDT, CDR2 YNNKEL (reference sequence). The CDR3 is made up of 16 amino acids. Germline trimming cut 4 bases from V and 7 bases from J; bases unmatched to any gene: 10. Here the CDR3 reads CASSRVLQGAFEKLFF. The CDR3 DNA is TGTGCCAGCAGCCGAGTCCTACAGGGGGCATTTGAAAAACTGTTTTTT.

This chain links TRBV7-2 with TRBJ2-3; possible D gene TRBD1, 5 bases. Germline CDR1 is SGHTA and CDR2 is FQGNSA. Deletions cut 5 bases from V and 8 bases from J, with 14 bases between. This CDR3 contains 13 residues. In nucleotides, the CDR3 is TGTGCCAGCAGCACCCAGGGCGTGGGTACGCAGTATTTT. As protein: CASSTQGVGTQYF.

The V call is TRBV13, the J call TRBJ2-3, with 13 bases that match TRBD2. CDR1 is PRHDT and CDR2 is FYEKMQ in the germline V gene (reference sequence). V dropped 5 bases and J dropped 6; count of bases not matched to a gene: 14. This CDR3 has 18 amino acids. The CDR3 DNA reads TGTGCCAGCAGCGAGGGACTAGCGGGACTAATCGCGCGGGATACGCAGTATTTT. Translation: CASSEGLAGLIARDTQYF.

This sequence joins TRBV30 and TRBJ2-5, with 10 bases matching TRBD1. Germline-derived CDR1 and CDR2 are GTSNPN and SVGIG (reference sequence). J gave up 4 bases and V 1 base, and 0 bases lay outside the gene matches. This CDR3 contains 13 residues. The CDR3 sequence: CAWSGDRGETQYF. CDR3 nucleotide sequence: TGTGCCTGGAGTGGGGACAGGGGAGAGACCCAGTACTTC. Full variable domain (outside the CDR3, taken from reference TRBV30 and TRBJ2-5): SQTIHQWPATLVQPVGSPLSLECTVEGTSNPNLYWYRQAAGRGLQLLFYSVGIGQISSEVPQNLSASRPQDRQFILSSKKLLLSDSGFYLCAWSGDRGETQYFGPGTRLLVL.

The chain is built from TRBV21-1 and TRBJ2-7; the D call in the table, TRBD2, was not verified against the DNA. TRBV21-1 is a pseudogene segment. There are 16 residues in the CDR3. CDR3 DNA: TGTGCCAGTACCCGGGGATCCGGGCCAGAGGGTTCCGAGCAGTACGTC. As protein: CASTRGSGPEGSEQYV.

V is TRBV19 and J is TRBJ2-7; D perhaps matches TRBD2 (6 bases). Germline-derived CDR1 and CDR2 are LNHDA and SQIVND (reference sequence). The CDR3 is 15 residues long. V was clipped by 0 bases and J by 3 bases, with 12 bases between them. The chain's CDR3 is CASSIEGGKNYEQYV. The CDR3, as DNA: TGTGCCAGTAGTATAGAGGGCGGGAAGAACTACGAGCAGTACGTC.